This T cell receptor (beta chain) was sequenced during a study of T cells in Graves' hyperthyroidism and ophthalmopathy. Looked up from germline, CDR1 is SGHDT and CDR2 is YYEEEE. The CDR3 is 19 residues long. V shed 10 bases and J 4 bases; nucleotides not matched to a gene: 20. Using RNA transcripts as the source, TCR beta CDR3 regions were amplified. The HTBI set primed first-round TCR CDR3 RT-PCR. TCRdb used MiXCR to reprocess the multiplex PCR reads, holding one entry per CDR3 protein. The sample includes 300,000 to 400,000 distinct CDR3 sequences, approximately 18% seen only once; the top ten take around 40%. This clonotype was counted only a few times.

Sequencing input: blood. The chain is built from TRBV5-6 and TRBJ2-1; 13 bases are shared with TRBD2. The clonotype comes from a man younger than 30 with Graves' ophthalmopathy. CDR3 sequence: CAAKGTSRLAGGHYNEQFF. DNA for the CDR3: TGTGCCGCGAAAGGGACGTCCAGACTAGCGGGGGGCCATTACAATGAGCAGTTCTTC.